This T cell receptor beta chain was captured by sequencing in a study of T cell clonotyping in hematopoietic cell transplantation. TCRdb's table, derived via immunoSEQ multiplex PCR, lists solely in-frame clones and lacks some. The sample contains about 8,700 clones, roughly 85% of which appear only once. The CDR3 is made up of 14 amino acids. Germline CDR1 and CDR2: SGHDT and YYEEEE. V was clipped by 5 bases and J by 0 bases, with 11 bases between them. The V and J genes are TRBV5-6 and TRBJ1-1, with D unclear. This sequence originates from a female patient aged 30 to 40 who had an allogeneic stem cell transplant, so the T cells may come from the graft donor. Some clones in this sample may be carry-over from other donors' samples. The sample consisted of PBMCs, taken 180 days after allogeneic stem cell transplant. The CDR3 is CASRWARMNTEAFF. The CDR3 nucleotides read TGTGCCAGCAGGTGGGCCCGAATGAACACTGAAGCTTTCTTT.